The 5 T cell receptor beta chains below were found in one sample sequenced in a study of CD8 T cells in ankylosing spondylitis. TCRdb passed the 5' RACE reads through MiXCR, listing each CDR3 protein once. The sample shows fewer than 250,000 distinct CDR3 sequences, over 30% of them seen only once. Sequenced: blood, either unsorted or a sorted T cell fraction (not recorded which). These receptors all stem from a male donor with ankylosing spondylitis or in good health (not recorded which).

The V gene is TRBV6-1, the J gene TRBJ2-6, with 8 bases lining up with TRBD1. There are 19 residues in the CDR3. Germline lookup yields CDR1 MNHNS and CDR2 SASEGT. Losses at the gene ends were 8 bases for V and 1 base for J; bases not matched to a gene: 16. The CDR3 spells CASGIATGEAISGANVLTF. DNA for the CDR3: TGTGCCAGCGGCATAGCGACAGGGGAAGCGATTTCTGGGGCCAACGTCCTGACTTTC.

The chain uses TRBV12-3 or TRBV12-4 and TRBJ2-1, with D possibly TRBD2 on 6 matching bases. V dropped 5 bases and J dropped 8 bases, with 19 bases sitting between them. This CDR3 has 15 residues. CDR3 residues: CASSALGTEGYEQFF. The CDR3 DNA follows: TGTGCCAGCAGTGCCCTCGGGACTGAGGGGTATGAGCAGTTCTTC.

This chain joins TRBV20-1 and TRBJ1-2; D perhaps matches TRBD1 (6 bases). From germline, CDR1 is DFQATT and CDR2 SNEGSKA (reference sequence). The CDR3 extends over 15 amino acids. V was pared by 3 bases and J by 1 base, with 15 bases between. Here the CDR3 DNA reads TGCAGTGCTAGGGGCGGGGACATTGTTAACTATGGCTACACCTTC. This gives the protein CSARGGDIVNYGYTF.

The V gene is TRBV15, the J gene TRBJ1-4, with 8 bases that match TRBD1. The CDR3 extends over 15 amino acids. Germline values: CDR1 LNHNV, CDR2 YYDKDF (reference sequence). J was trimmed by 8 bases and V by 5 bases; bases with no gene match: 10. The CDR3 reads CATSGRQGRREKLFF. The DNA for the CDR3 is TGTGCCACCAGCGGAAGACAGGGGCGGAGGGAAAAACTGTTTTTT.

This sequence joins TRBV4-2 and TRBJ1-2; TRBD1 is a possible D gene (6 bases). Germline V gene data show CDR1 as LGHNA and CDR2 as YNFKEQ. V was clipped by 3 bases and J by 3 bases, with 14 bases between them. This CDR3 has 15 amino acids. The CDR3 sequence: CASSQGHTGDYGYTF. DNA of the CDR3: TGTGCCAGCAGCCAGGGACACACCGGAGACTATGGCTACACCTTC.